The 26 T cell receptor beta chains below all came from one sample that was sequenced in a study of T cell responses to AZD1222 COVID-19 vaccine. Repertoires were generated with immunoSEQ multiplex PCR, while TCRdb's copy carries only in-frame clones and drops some. This sample has about 190,000 clones; about 94% occur once, and the top ten carry roughly 10%. The sample here was peripheral blood, taken on day 0 of AZD1222 vaccination. All receptors come from an adult in good health.

The chain recombines TRBV5-1 with TRBJ2-3; 10 nucleotides match TRBD2. Germline values: CDR1 SGHRS, CDR2 YFSETQ. The CDR3 consists of 14 residues. The J segment lost 9 bases and the V segment lost 3 bases, leaving 7 bases of the junction unmatched. The CDR3 loop reads CASSWTSTSGTQYF. Here the CDR3 DNA reads TGCGCCAGCAGCTGGACCTCGACTAGCGGGACGCAGTATTTT.

The J gene is TRBJ2-1, the V gene TRBV7-3; the D is unclear. CDR1 and CDR2 from the germline V gene are SGHTA and FQGTGA. Trimming cost V 5 bases and J 2 bases, with 7 bases left between them. The length of the CDR3 is 13 residues. CDR3 sequence reads: CASSVAPYNEQFF. In nucleotides, the CDR3 is TGTGCCAGCAGCGTAGCCCCCTACAATGAGCAGTTCTTC. Filled out from reference TRBV7-3 and TRBJ2-1, the complete variable domain reads GAGVSQTPSNKVTEKGKYVELRCDPISGHTALYWYRQSLGQGPEFLIYFQGTGAADDSGLPNDRFFAVRPEGSVSTLKIQRTERGDSAVYLCASSVAPYNEQFFGPGTRLTVL.

The chain uses TRBV27 and TRBJ2-3; weak D call: TRBD2 (7 bases). Germline assignment: CDR1 MNHEY and CDR2 SMNVEV (reference sequence). The CDR3 is made up of 15 amino acids. Trimming left V 3 bases short and J 2 bases short, with 12 bases between. CDR3 residues: CASSFNGGPTDTQYF. The DNA of the CDR3 is TGTGCCAGCAGTTTTAACGGGGGGCCCACAGATACGCAGTATTTT.

The chain carries TRBV6-6 and TRBJ2-7; 9 bases fit TRBD2. V shed 4 bases and J 4 bases; nucleotides not matched to a gene: 8. CDR3 length equals 15 residues. From germline, CDR1 is MNHNY and CDR2 SVGAGI (reference sequence). The chain's CDR3 is CASSSAGTSRYEQYF. Written as DNA, the CDR3 is TGTGCCAGCAGTTCGGCCGGGACTAGCAGGTACGAGCAGTACTTC.

The chain has TRBV29-1 and TRBJ2-5; D assignment may be TRBD1 or TRBD2 (5 bases each). V lost 7 bases and J lost 1, with 13 bases in between. CDR1 and CDR2 (germline): SQVTM, ANQGSEA. The CDR3 contains 13 residues. The CDR3, as DNA: TGCAGCGCCGACGGGGCTATCCAAGAGACCCAGTACTTC. Translating gives CSADGAIQETQYF.

The chain uses TRBV25-1 and TRBJ2-5, with D perhaps matching TRBD1 (6 bases). Trimming pared 6 bases from V and 1 base from J, leaving 18 bases between. The CDR3 loop spans 16 amino acids. Germline V gives CDR1 MGHDK, CDR2 SYGVNS. As DNA, the CDR3 is TGTGCCAGCAGCTCCCTCGAGTGGGGGCCCCAAGAGACCCAGTACTTC. It codes for CASSSLEWGPQETQYF.

A remark on this clone: The junction does not match germline at one end; this may be a read error. This chain joins TRBV6-2 or TRBV6-3 and TRBJ1-1; tentative D call: TRBD1 (5 bases). Germline V gives CDR1 MNHEY, CDR2 SVGEGT. This CDR3 is built from 14 residues. The CDR3 spells CASRYSGKGTEAFF. CDR3 bases: TGTGCCAGCAGGTACTCAGGGAAGGGGACTGAAGCTTTCTTT.

This rearrangement joins TRBV6-1 to TRBJ2-3, with 7 nucleotides matching TRBD1. This CDR3 is built from 16 residues. J lost 3 bases, V lost 4 bases, and 10 bases had no gene match. Germline assignment: CDR1 MNHNS and CDR2 SASEGT. The CDR3 DNA sequence: TGTGCCAGCAGTGCCGACAGGGTTGTGGGTACAGATACGCAGTATTTT. This encodes CASSADRVVGTDTQYF.

This chain links TRBV30 with TRBJ1-5; the D gene is possibly TRBD1 (5 bases). The CDR3 is 15 residues long. The germline V gene encodes CDR1 GTSNPN and CDR2 SVGIG (reference sequence). The germline V and J ends were trimmed by 3 bases and 2 bases, with 14 bases remaining between them. CDR3 loop: CAWRKAGGGNQPQHF. DNA for the CDR3: TGTGCCTGGAGGAAGGCCGGGGGAGGCAATCAGCCCCAGCATTTT.

The CDR3 reads CASSFIGGRAPDTQYF. The CDR3 coding sequence is TGTGCCAGCAGTTTTATCGGCGGGAGGGCGCCAGATACGCAGTATTTT. The V gene is TRBV28, the J gene TRBJ2-3; TRBD2 agrees at 9 bases. V was pared by 3 bases and J by 4 bases, with 8 bases of the junction left unmatched. Germline V gene data show CDR1 as MDHEN and CDR2 as SYDVKM. This CDR3 has 16 amino acids.

The V gene is TRBV10-3, the J gene TRBJ2-3, with 10 bases that match TRBD2. The CDR3 loop spans 17 amino acids. Germline CDR1 and CDR2: ENHRY and SYGVKD. V lost 0 bases, J lost 1 base, and 4 bases stayed unmatched. CDR3 loop: CAISESGTSVGTDTQYF. CDR3 coding DNA: TGTGCCATCAGTGAGTCCGGGACTAGCGTCGGCACAGATACGCAGTATTTT.

V is TRBV2 and J is TRBJ2-3; TRBD2 matches at 7 bases. J was trimmed by 4 bases and V by 3 bases; bases with no gene match: 7. This CDR3 has 15 amino acids. Per the germline V gene, CDR1 is SNHLY and CDR2 is FYNNEI. The DNA for the CDR3 is TGTGCCAGCAGTGAGGAGGGAGGGCCTTCAGATACGCAGTATTTT. Translating gives CASSEEGGPSDTQYF.

The genes are TRBV5-6 and TRBJ2-7, with D possibly TRBD1 on 5 matching bases. Germline V gives CDR1 SGHDT, CDR2 YYEEEE. The CDR3 contains 14 residues. V was cut by 0 bases and J by 4 bases, with 11 bases left in between. The chain's CDR3 is CASSLAGLGYEQYF. The CDR3 coding sequence is TGTGCCAGCAGCTTGGCAGGGTTGGGTTACGAGCAGTACTTC. Full variable domain (missing parts from reference TRBV5-6 and TRBJ2-7): DAGVTQSPTHLIKTRGQQVTLRCSPKSGHDTVSWYQQALGQGPQFIFQYYEEEERQRGNFPDRFSGHQFPNYSSELNVNALLLGDSALYLCASSLAGLGYEQYFGPGTRLTVT.

The chain is built from TRBV5-6 and TRBJ2-5; D unresolved. CDR1 is SGHDT, CDR2 YYEEEE, per germline. This CDR3 has 14 amino acids. The germline V and J ends were trimmed by 1 base and 5 bases, with 12 bases remaining between them. Here the CDR3 reads CASSLMDRGETQYF. The CDR3 DNA is TGTGCCAGCAGCTTGATGGATCGTGGGGAGACCCAGTACTTC.

The genes are TRBV9 and TRBJ2-5, with 9 bases identical to TRBD1. The junction had 18 bases not matched to a gene; V was cut back by 5 bases and J by 4 bases. The CDR3 is 18 residues long. Germline values: CDR1 SGDLS, CDR2 YYNGEE. This CDR3 reads CASSPGNRTGVVGETQYF. The DNA of the CDR3 is TGTGCCAGCAGTCCGGGAAACCGGACAGGGGTTGTAGGAGAGACCCAGTACTTC.

The CDR3 DNA reads as TGTGCCAGCAGCTTAGGAGCAGTTCCTAATTCACCCCTCCACTTT. Translating it yields CASSLGAVPNSPLHF. The V call is TRBV7-2, the J call TRBJ1-6; D gene unclear. Germline lookup yields CDR1 SGHTA and CDR2 FQGNSA. Trimming took off 1 base at V and 6 bases at J, with 10 bases between the two ends. The CDR3 is 15 residues long.

The V and J genes are TRBV14 and TRBJ2-1; 7 bases map to TRBD1. The V gene's germline CDR1 is SGHDN and CDR2 FVKESK. The J segment lost 5 bases and the V segment lost 4 bases, leaving 11 bases of the junction unmatched. CDR3 size: 16 residues. CDR3 amino acids: CASSLYQGVGHNEQFF. The CDR3 DNA is TGTGCCAGCAGCCTTTACCAGGGGGTTGGACACAATGAGCAGTTCTTC.

The chain carries TRBV10-3 and TRBJ2-3; 13 nucleotides agree with TRBD2. V gave up 8 bases and J gave up 11 bases; unmatched junction bases: 13. CDR1 and CDR2 (germline): ENHRY, SYGVKD. The CDR3 has 15 amino acids. CDR3 sequence: CAISVGLAGEGGQYF. As DNA, the CDR3 is TGTGCCATCTCCGTCGGACTAGCGGGAGAGGGGGGGCAGTATTTT.

The rearrangement joins TRBV11-2 to TRBJ2-1; no clear D. Between the trimmed V and J ends, which lost 0 bases and 6 bases, there was a span of 12 bases. Germline CDR1 SGHAT, CDR2 FQNNGV. CDR3 size: 15 residues. CDR3 protein: CASSLESKSINEQFF. The CDR3 DNA sequence: TGTGCCAGCAGCTTAGAGTCTAAGAGCATCAATGAGCAGTTCTTC.

The chain has TRBV19 and TRBJ2-3; 8 bases are a match to TRBD1. Germline assignment: CDR1 LNHDA and CDR2 SQIVND (reference sequence). This CDR3 comprises 15 residues. J lost 2 bases, V lost 5 bases, and 6 bases had no gene match. In DNA, the CDR3 is TGTGCCAGTAGTCAGCCAGGGGGCCCCACAGATACGCAGTATTTT. It specifies CASSQPGGPTDTQYF.

CDR3 DNA sequence: TGTGCCAGCAGCTTAGAGAGGGGGCGGAATGGCTACACCTTC. This encodes CASSLERGRNGYTF. The chain is built from TRBV13 and TRBJ1-2, with 7 bases lining up with TRBD1. From germline, CDR1 is PRHDT and CDR2 FYEKMQ (reference sequence). V trimming: 1 base; J trimming: 6 bases; junction bases outside the gene matches: 5. The CDR3 is 14 amino acids.

This clone was observed a single time. The chain joins TRBV5-5 to TRBJ1-3; 10 bases align to TRBD1. This CDR3 region has 19 residues. Germline loops: CDR1 SGHKS, CDR2 YYEKEE (reference sequence). Germline trimming cut 0 bases from V and 4 bases from J; bases unmatched to any gene: 13. As DNA, the CDR3 is TGTGCCAGCAGCTTGGTGAATAGACGGACAGGGGGTTCGGGAAACACCATATATTTT. This sequence encodes CASSLVNRRTGGSGNTIYF.

The chain uses TRBV6-4 and TRBJ1-1, with a weak D call TRBD1 (6 bases). The CDR3 contains 13 residues. V lost 6 bases and J lost 8, with 16 bases in between. Germline CDR1 is MRHNA and CDR2 is SNTAGT. The CDR3 bases are TGTGCCAGCAGCCTAACTCTACAGGGCGAAGCTTTCTTT. Protein sequence: CASSLTLQGEAFF.

The gene calls are TRBV6-2 or TRBV6-3 and TRBJ2-5; D unresolved. Germline values: CDR1 MNHEY, CDR2 SVGEGT. CDR3 length equals 12 residues. Trimming took off 3 bases at V and 4 bases at J, with 6 bases between the two ends. CDR3 in DNA: TGTGCCAGCAGTTATAATGGAGAGACCCAGTACTTC. Translated, it gives CASSYNGETQYF.

This clone has a single count. The chain has TRBV19 and TRBJ1-1; TRBD1 matches at 7 bases. There are 16 residues in the CDR3. Trimming took 4 bases from V and 1 from J; bases not matched to a gene: 9. From germline, CDR1 is LNHDA and CDR2 SQIVND (reference sequence). CDR3 coding DNA: TGTGCCAGTAGTAAGCCCGTACAGGGGACGAACACTGAAGCTTTCTTT. Its protein is CASSKPVQGTNTEAFF.

The chain's CDR3 is CASSIGRGDTQYF. Written as DNA, the CDR3 is TGTGCCAGTAGTATAGGACGGGGAGATACGCAGTATTTT. This chain links TRBV19 with TRBJ2-3, with TRBD2 as a possible D gene (5 bases). CDR1 is LNHDA, CDR2 SQIVND, per germline (reference sequence). Trimming shortened V by 1 base and J by 5 bases, and 7 bases separated the two germline ends. The CDR3 runs to 13 residues.